The rows below give T cell receptor beta chains drawn from one sample of a study of blood T cell repertoires in COVID-19. Generated by immunoSEQ multiplex PCR, the TCRdb table keeps only in-frame clones and is missing some. Of approximately 300,000 clones listed, 75% to 90% are singletons. Sequencing was carried out using peripheral blood. The receptors shown here come from a woman in her forties with acute or convalescent COVID-19. CDR3s include the opening cysteine and the closing phenylalanine or tryptophan. A D gene is named only where the DNA matches it firmly. Size values are once, few and many counts, or a class for expanded clones, and some rows have none.

clone_size: -
j_call: TRBJ2-4
v_call: TRBV4-1
d_call: TRBD1
cdr3_nt: TGCGCCAGCAGCCAAGACGTGGGACAGGGGAACATTCAGTACTTC
cdr3_aa: CASSQDVGQGNIQYF

clone_size: -
j_call: TRBJ1-2
v_call: TRBV5-1
d_call: -
cdr3_nt: TGCGCCAGCAGCCTGATGGGGGCATCTAACTATGGCTACACCTTC
cdr3_aa: CASSLMGASNYGYTF

clone_size: -
j_call: TRBJ2-5
v_call: TRBV18
d_call: TRBD1
cdr3_nt: TGTGCCAGCTCACCGATGGCAGGGGGCAGAGAGACCCAGTACTTC
cdr3_aa: CASSPMAGGRETQYF

clone_size: -
j_call: TRBJ1-2
v_call: TRBV18
d_call: TRBD1
cdr3_nt: TGTGCCAGCTCAACCGGGACAGGCGTTAACTATGGCTACACCTTC
cdr3_aa: CASSTGTGVNYGYTF

clone_size: -
j_call: TRBJ2-2
v_call: TRBV6-6
d_call: -
cdr3_nt: TGTGCCAGCCGGGCCGGGGAGCTGTTTTTT
cdr3_aa: CASRAGELFF

clone_size: -
j_call: TRBJ2-5
v_call: TRBV3-1/TRBV3-2
d_call: -
cdr3_nt: TGTGCCAGCAGCCTCAAAGCTAGGAGCGAGACCCAGTACTTC
cdr3_aa: CASSLKARSETQYF

clone_size: once
j_call: TRBJ1-2
v_call: TRBV5-1
d_call: TRBD1
cdr3_nt: TGCGCCAGCAGCCCCCGACAGGGGCAGGGCTATGGCTACACCTTC
cdr3_aa: CASSPRQGQGYGYTF

clone_size: -
j_call: TRBJ1-5
v_call: TRBV5-8
d_call: -
cdr3_nt: TGTGCCAGCTCCCCAGGGGAGTATAGCAATCAGCCCCAGCATTTT
cdr3_aa: CASSPGEYSNQPQHF

clone_size: -
j_call: TRBJ1-2
v_call: TRBV21-1
d_call: -
cdr3_nt: TGTGCCAGGAGACAGGGCCTCGGCTACACCTTC
cdr3_aa: CARRQGLGYTF

clone_size: -
j_call: TRBJ1-6
v_call: TRBV19
d_call: -
cdr3_nt: TGTGCCAGTAGTATCGCCGGGACAAGCTATAATTCACCCCTCCACTTT
cdr3_aa: CASSIAGTSYNSPLHF

clone_size: -
j_call: TRBJ1-5
v_call: TRBV18
d_call: -
cdr3_nt: TGTGCCAGCTCACCACAAATAAATAGCAATCAGCCCCAGCATTTT
cdr3_aa: CASSPQINSNQPQHF

clone_size: many
j_call: TRBJ2-5
v_call: TRBV5-4
d_call: TRBD2
cdr3_nt: TGTGCCAGCAAACGGACTAGCGGGGGGGTTAGGGAGACCCAGTACTTC
cdr3_aa: CASKRTSGGVRETQYF

clone_size: -
j_call: TRBJ2-5
v_call: TRBV7-6
d_call: TRBD1
cdr3_nt: TGTGCCAGCAGCTTGGGACAGGGGAGTAGACAGACCCAGTACTTC
cdr3_aa: CASSLGQGSRQTQYF

clone_size: -
j_call: TRBJ1-1
v_call: TRBV18
d_call: -
cdr3_nt: TGTGCCAGCTCATTTACCACCCCAGTAATGAACACTGAAGCTTTCTTT
cdr3_aa: CASSFTTPVMNTEAFF

clone_size: -
j_call: TRBJ2-1
v_call: TRBV2
d_call: TRBD2
cdr3_nt: TGTGCCAGCAGGACACTAGCGGGGTTTGACAATGAGCAGTTCTTC
cdr3_aa: CASRTLAGFDNEQFF

clone_size: -
j_call: TRBJ1-5
v_call: TRBV7-2
d_call: TRBD1
cdr3_nt: TGTGCCAGCAGCTTAGACCGGACAGGGGCGAAACCCCAGCATTTT
cdr3_aa: CASSLDRTGAKPQHF

clone_size: -
j_call: TRBJ1-3
v_call: TRBV7-9
d_call: -
cdr3_nt: TGTGCCAGCAGTCCCGTCCCTCTGGGCCCTGGAAACACCATATATTTT
cdr3_aa: CASSPVPLGPGNTIYF

clone_size: -
j_call: TRBJ1-2
v_call: TRBV5-4
d_call: TRBD1
cdr3_nt: TGTGCCAGCAGCTGGGGGGACAGGAACTATGGCTACACCTTC
cdr3_aa: CASSWGDRNYGYTF

clone_size: -
j_call: TRBJ1-1
v_call: TRBV15
d_call: -
cdr3_nt: TGTGCCACCAGCAGAGACAGGGGTTGGGTTTCTGAAGCTTTCTTT
cdr3_aa: CATSRDRGWVSEAFF

clone_size: -
j_call: TRBJ2-5
v_call: TRBV5-1
d_call: TRBD1
cdr3_nt: TGCGCCAGCAACCCCCACCCCGGGACAGGGGGAGAGACCCAGTACTTC
cdr3_aa: CASNPHPGTGGETQYF

clone_size: -
j_call: TRBJ2-3
v_call: TRBV24-1
d_call: -
cdr3_nt: TGTGCCACCAGTGAACCTGCGCGGGGGCGGACAGATACGCAGTATTTT
cdr3_aa: CATSEPARGRTDTQYF

clone_size: -
j_call: TRBJ2-3
v_call: TRBV9
d_call: TRBD2
cdr3_nt: TGTGCCAGCAGCGTTAGCGGGGATACGCAGTATTTT
cdr3_aa: CASSVSGDTQYF

clone_size: -
j_call: TRBJ2-3
v_call: TRBV5-6
d_call: -
cdr3_nt: TGTGCCAGCAGCTTGTTGTCAGGGTGGACAGATACGCAGTATTTT
cdr3_aa: CASSLLSGWTDTQYF

clone_size: -
j_call: TRBJ1-1
v_call: TRBV4-1
d_call: TRBD1
cdr3_nt: TGCGCCAGCAGCCTAAGACAGGGGGCGAAGGATGAAGCTTTCTTT
cdr3_aa: CASSLRQGAKDEAFF

clone_size: -
j_call: TRBJ2-2
v_call: TRBV27
d_call: TRBD1
cdr3_nt: TGTGCCAGCGTCGACAGGGGGGACACCGGGGAGCTGTTTTTT
cdr3_aa: CASVDRGDTGELFF

clone_size: -
j_call: TRBJ1-2
v_call: TRBV3-1/TRBV3-2
d_call: TRBD1
cdr3_nt: TGTGCCAGCAGCCAAACAGGGGGCGCGCGCTATAGTGGCTACACCTTC
cdr3_aa: CASSQTGGARYSGYTF

clone_size: -
j_call: TRBJ2-4
v_call: TRBV27
d_call: -
cdr3_nt: TGTGCCAGCAGTTTGGGCGCAATTAAGGGGAACATTCAGTACTTC
cdr3_aa: CASSLGAIKGNIQYF

clone_size: -
j_call: TRBJ1-1
v_call: TRBV2
d_call: -
cdr3_nt: TGTGCCAGCAATCAGGGGAGACGGAACACTGAAGCTTTCTTT
cdr3_aa: CASNQGRRNTEAFF

clone_size: -
j_call: TRBJ2-1
v_call: TRBV3-1/TRBV3-2
d_call: -
cdr3_nt: TGTGCCAGCAGCAGGGAGGGGGGGCCCAATGAGCAGTTCTTC
cdr3_aa: CASSREGGPNEQFF

clone_size: once
j_call: TRBJ2-3
v_call: TRBV2
d_call: -
cdr3_nt: TGTGCCAGCTTGGGCGGGGAAACAGATACGCAGTATTTT
cdr3_aa: CASLGGETDTQYF

clone_size: -
j_call: TRBJ1-2
v_call: TRBV30
d_call: -
cdr3_nt: TGTGCCTGGAGCTCCCGGTGGGGGGAGTATGGCTACACCTTC
cdr3_aa: CAWSSRWGEYGYTF

clone_size: -
j_call: TRBJ2-5
v_call: TRBV5-8
d_call: TRBD1
cdr3_nt: TGTGCCAGCAGCTCCGGGACAGCCCAAGAGACCCAGTACTTC
cdr3_aa: CASSSGTAQETQYF

clone_size: -
j_call: TRBJ2-3
v_call: TRBV5-4
d_call: TRBD2
cdr3_nt: TGTGCCAGCAGCCCGGGTGGGTTGGCGGGGGGCACAGATACGCAGTATTTT
cdr3_aa: CASSPGGLAGGTDTQYF

clone_size: -
j_call: TRBJ2-3
v_call: TRBV4-1
d_call: TRBD1
cdr3_nt: TGCGCCAGCAGCCAAGCGGACAGGGCAGATACGCAGTATTTT
cdr3_aa: CASSQADRADTQYF

clone_size: -
j_call: TRBJ2-1
v_call: TRBV24-1
d_call: TRBD2
cdr3_nt: TGTGCCACCCAACACCGGGGACTAAAGGAGTACAATGAGCAGTTCTTC
cdr3_aa: CATQHRGLKEYNEQFF

clone_size: -
j_call: TRBJ2-6
v_call: TRBV7-3
d_call: -
cdr3_nt: TGTGCCAGCAGCTTAAGTTCGGGGGTAGTTGGGGCCAACGTCCTGACTTTC
cdr3_aa: CASSLSSGVVGANVLTF

clone_size: -
j_call: TRBJ2-3
v_call: TRBV7-9
d_call: TRBD1
cdr3_nt: TGTGCCAGCAGCTTGGGACAGGGTCTGGATACGCAGTATTTT
cdr3_aa: CASSLGQGLDTQYF

clone_size: -
j_call: TRBJ1-1
v_call: TRBV7-7
d_call: -
cdr3_nt: TGTGCCAGCAGCATAGACAGGAACACTGAAGCTTTCTTT
cdr3_aa: CASSIDRNTEAFF

clone_size: once
j_call: TRBJ2-1
v_call: TRBV13
d_call: TRBD2
cdr3_nt: TGTGCCAGCAGCCCAGCGGGGACGACGGATGAGCAGTTCTTC
cdr3_aa: CASSPAGTTDEQFF

clone_size: -
j_call: TRBJ2-6
v_call: TRBV11-2
d_call: -
cdr3_nt: TGTGCCAGCAGCTCCCCCGGGGTCGGGGCCAACGTCCTGACTTTC
cdr3_aa: CASSSPGVGANVLTF

clone_size: -
j_call: TRBJ2-3
v_call: TRBV5-1
d_call: -
cdr3_nt: TGCGCCAGCAGCTTGGACCCTAGCGCGTTGACCGTAGATACGCAGTATTTT
cdr3_aa: CASSLDPSALTVDTQYF

clone_size: -
j_call: TRBJ1-6
v_call: TRBV2
d_call: -
cdr3_nt: TGTGCCAGCAGGGACAGTCATAATTCACCCCTCCACTTT
cdr3_aa: CASRDSHNSPLHF

clone_size: -
j_call: TRBJ2-3
v_call: TRBV6-6
d_call: -
cdr3_nt: TGTGCCAGCAGTCCCCCGGGAGCAGATACGCAGTATTTT
cdr3_aa: CASSPPGADTQYF

clone_size: -
j_call: TRBJ1-5
v_call: TRBV7-8
d_call: -
cdr3_nt: TGTGCCAGCAGCTACCTCCAGGGGAGCCAGCATTTT
cdr3_aa: CASSYLQGSQHF

clone_size: once
j_call: TRBJ2-1
v_call: TRBV5-1
d_call: -
cdr3_nt: TGCGCCAGCAGGGGCACGGCGCCGGAGCAGTTCTTC
cdr3_aa: CASRGTAPEQFF

clone_size: -
j_call: TRBJ2-1
v_call: TRBV5-1
d_call: TRBD2
cdr3_nt: TGCGCCAGCAGCCCCGGGACTAGCGGGTACAATGAGCAGTTCTTC
cdr3_aa: CASSPGTSGYNEQFF

clone_size: -
j_call: TRBJ2-5
v_call: TRBV5-1
d_call: TRBD1
cdr3_nt: TGCGCCAGCAGCTTGCGGCCCCTCACAGGGGACGGGCAAGAGACCCAGTACTTC
cdr3_aa: CASSLRPLTGDGQETQYF

clone_size: -
j_call: TRBJ1-1
v_call: TRBV19
d_call: TRBD1
cdr3_nt: TGTGCCAGTAGTATTCGGACAGGGGGGGCGTACACTGAAGCTTTCTTT
cdr3_aa: CASSIRTGGAYTEAFF

clone_size: -
j_call: TRBJ2-1
v_call: TRBV6-1
d_call: -
cdr3_nt: TGTGCCAGCAGTGAAGGCCCTTCCGGGGGGCCTGAGCAGTTCTTC
cdr3_aa: CASSEGPSGGPEQFF

clone_size: once
j_call: TRBJ1-1
v_call: TRBV4-1
d_call: TRBD1
cdr3_nt: TGCGCCAGCAGCCAATCCAGGGGGCATACTGAAGCTTTCTTT
cdr3_aa: CASSQSRGHTEAFF

clone_size: -
j_call: TRBJ2-4
v_call: TRBV15
d_call: -
cdr3_nt: TGTGCCACCAGCAGACCCTTTTCCAGGGGAGCCAAAAACATTCAGTACTTC
cdr3_aa: CATSRPFSRGAKNIQYF

clone_size: few
j_call: TRBJ2-5
v_call: TRBV7-2
d_call: -
cdr3_nt: TGTGCCAGCAGCCCCGGCCAAGCCAGGGAGACCCAGTACTTC
cdr3_aa: CASSPGQARETQYF

clone_size: once
j_call: TRBJ2-3
v_call: TRBV24-1
d_call: -
cdr3_nt: TGTGCCACCAGGGCAGGGTCGGCAGATACGCAGTATTTT
cdr3_aa: CATRAGSADTQYF

clone_size: -
j_call: TRBJ2-5
v_call: TRBV4-1
d_call: TRBD2
cdr3_nt: TGCGCCAGCAGCCAGAGTAGCGGGGGGCCCCAAGAGACCCAGTACTTC
cdr3_aa: CASSQSSGGPQETQYF

clone_size: -
j_call: TRBJ1-1
v_call: TRBV2
d_call: -
cdr3_nt: TGTGCCAGCGGGGGGGGTAACACTGAAGCTTTCTTT
cdr3_aa: CASGGGNTEAFF